This is a list of T cell receptor beta chains from one sample in a study of OX40 agonist ivuxolimab in advanced cancers. This table comes from immunoSEQ multiplex PCR, and its TCRdb copy is limited to in-frame clones, with some not included. Among about 68,000 clones listed, under 90% were seen once. Sequencing used CD4+ or CD8+ T cells sorted from blood, obtained in a trial of the OX40 agonist ivuxolimab. The receptors derive from an adult with an advanced solid tumor such as melanoma, head and neck, liver or kidney cancer. The CDR3 runs from the conserved cysteine through the conserved F or W. A D gene is named only where the DNA matches it firmly. Part of the rows lack a size; the others show once, few, many or a class for expanded clones.

>TRBV5-1|-|TRBJ1-3|-
CASSQPDSNSGNTIYF
TGCGCCAGCAGCCAACCCGACTCGAACTCTGGAAACACCATATATTTT
>TRBV6-5|-|TRBJ1-3|-
CASRNWGLSGNTIYF
TGTGCCAGCAGAAACTGGGGACTCTCTGGAAACACCATATATTTT
>TRBV9|-|TRBJ1-5|-
CASSVDGNSNQPQHF
TGTGCCAGCAGCGTAGACGGGAATAGCAATCAGCCCCAGCATTTT
>TRBV20-1|-|TRBJ1-4|-
CSASAEKLFF
TGCAGTGCTAGCGCTGAAAAACTGTTTTTT
>TRBV14|-|TRBJ2-2|-
CASSQVSWTGELFF
TGTGCCAGCAGCCAAGTCAGTTGGACCGGGGAGCTGTTTTTT
>TRBV7-2|-|TRBJ2-1|-
CASSLGPSSYNEQFF
TGTGCCAGCAGCTTAGGACCGAGCTCCTACAATGAGCAGTTCTTC
>TRBV2|-|TRBJ2-5|-
CAIRGPEETQYF
TGTGCCATACGGGGACCGGAAGAGACCCAGTACTTC
>TRBV15|-|TRBJ2-1|-
CATSRDMEYFNEQFF
TGTGCCACCAGCAGAGATATGGAGTATTTCAATGAGCAGTTCTTC
>TRBV25-1|-|TRBJ1-6|-
CASSEDGSSYNSPLHF
TGTGCCAGCAGTGAAGACGGAAGCTCCTATAATTCACCCCTCCACTTT
>TRBV7-2|-|TRBJ2-1|-
CASSPQWMGNEQFF
TGTGCCAGCAGCCCCCAATGGATGGGCAATGAGCAGTTCTTC
>TRBV11-2|-|TRBJ2-3|-
CASSLQRGADTQYF
TGTGCCAGCAGCTTGCAGAGGGGAGCAGATACGCAGTATTTT
>TRBV7-6|-|TRBJ1-3|TRBD1
CASTRTGGRSGNTIYF
TGTGCCAGCACCCGGACAGGGGGACGCTCTGGAAACACCATATATTTT
>TRBV2|-|TRBJ2-5|-
CASSPGSLQETQYF
TGTGCCAGTTCTCCGGGATCCCTCCAAGAGACCCAGTACTTC
>TRBV5-1|-|TRBJ2-1|-
CASSLAGGTQFRNEQFF
TGCGCCAGCAGCTTGGCCGGCGGGACCCAATTCCGCAATGAGCAGTTCTTC
>TRBV5-6|once|TRBJ1-2|-
CASSESDRAVYTF
TGTGCCAGCAGCGAATCGGACCGGGCAGTCTACACCTTC
>TRBV7-2|-|TRBJ2-7|TRBD2
CASSFPGRGGLNHEQYF
TGTGCCAGCAGCTTCCCTGGGCGGGGGGGCCTTAACCACGAGCAGTACTTC
>TRBV6-5|-|TRBJ2-7|-
CASTSGQTYEQYF
TGTGCCAGCACCTCTGGGCAGACCTACGAGCAGTACTTC
>TRBV27|-|TRBJ1-6|-
CASSLSRDRYNSPLHF
TGTGCCAGCAGTTTATCGAGAGACAGATATAATTCACCCCTCCACTTT
>TRBV10-3|-|TRBJ2-3|-
CAISESPGVAHTHQDTDTQYF
TGTGCCATCAGTGAGTCACCAGGGGTGGCCCACACTCACCAAGACACAGATACGCAGTATTTT
>TRBV7-2|-|TRBJ2-3|-
CASSPRLATDTQYF
TGTGCCAGCAGCCCTCGACTGGCCACAGATACGCAGTATTTT
>TRBV5-1|-|TRBJ2-5|TRBD2
CASSLDPGGETQYF
TGCGCCAGCAGCTTGGACCCCGGGGGGGAGACCCAGTACTTC
>TRBV13|-|TRBJ2-7|-
CASSLGRVGDEQYF
TGTGCCAGCAGCTTAGGGCGGGTTGGGGACGAGCAGTACTTC
>TRBV9|-|TRBJ1-1|-
CASSVTGASVEAFF
TGTGCCAGCAGCGTAACTGGGGCGTCAGTTGAAGCTTTCTTT
>TRBV6-4|-|TRBJ2-7|TRBD2
CASNDGLLAEPYEQYF
TGTGCCAGCAATGACGGATTACTAGCGGAGCCCTACGAGCAGTACTTC
>TRBV28|-|TRBJ2-7|-
CASSLFQGFTYEQYF
TGTGCCAGCAGTTTATTTCAGGGGTTTACCTACGAGCAGTACTTC
>TRBV5-6|-|TRBJ1-2|-
CASRAAYGYTF
TGTGCCAGCAGGGCAGCCTATGGCTACACCTTC
>TRBV9|few|TRBJ2-7|-
CASSLGTAAYEQYF
TGTGCCAGCAGCCTCGGGACGGCCGCCTACGAGCAGTACTTC